This entry features one T cell receptor (beta chain) sequence. TCRdb fed the reads into MiXCR, producing one record per CDR3 protein. Among about 680,000 distinct CDR3 sequences, 20% to 25% were seen once, and the ten largest hold around 7.6%. The sample comes from a study of T cell repertoires in cytomegalovirus infection. Trimming at V came to 4 bases and at J to 0 bases, leaving 6 bases not matched to a gene. CDR3 length equals 16 residues. The germline gives CDR1 SGHNT, CDR2 YENEEA. Sequencing was done on a sample of CD8+ T cells from PBMCs. The chain has TRBV11-3 and TRBJ2-1; 7 bases align to TRBD2. The clonotype originates from a human donor in good health (CMV status not recorded). Some clones in this sample may be carry-over from other donors' samples. CDR3 nucleotides: TGTGCCAGCAGCTCCGAAGCGGGGATCTCCTACAATGAGCAGTTCTTC. As protein: CASSSEAGISYNEQFF.